The entry that follows covers one TCR beta chain sequence. The clone's antigen remains unknown. The input lacks base qualities; no much larger clone sits a single base away. mRNA, which captures expressed receptors, was used instead of genomic DNA for quantification of TCRbeta repertoires. Without any cell sorting, leukocytes from the buffy coat were collected into Trizol, and RNA was extracted using the Direct-zol RNA MiniPrep Plus kit. EDTA blood tubes were spun right away at 4 degrees C to separate plasma, buffy coat and red blood cells. Per the germline V gene (reference sequence), DFQATT is the CDR1 and SNEGSKA is the CDR2. Trimming removed 0 bases from V and 2 bases from J; the gene matches leave 8 bases unexplained. Counted from cysteine to phenylalanine, this CDR3 has 16 amino acids. The only DNA kept is the CDR3, 48 bases in frame from the first base. This record belongs to a study of robustness of blood B and T cell sequencing (dated by TCRdb to 2016 to 2019). Background on the whole study: The goal of the study was to find out how much peripheral blood is required to reliably describe the TCRbeta and IgG repertoires of an individual. Each of the approximately 11 independently drawn blood samples had its TCRbeta and IgG repertoires measured. For technical replicates, two replicate TCRbeta cDNA libraries were prepared from one shared RNA pool that came from a single 10 ml draw. Broader findings and caveats from the paper: Evidence of cross-contamination, likely resulting from batch processing, was observed in one pair of TCRbeta libraries, and the UMI-sequence pairs shared between the two libraries were removed. When 3 or 4 tubes (roughly 26-45 ml blood) were combined, saturation was approached in coverage of the top 10,000 TCRbeta clonotypes. No improvement in the overlap of rare TCRbeta clonotypes was observed when tubes were pooled, implying that much larger blood volumes would be needed for rare TCRbeta clonotypes to be captured. The 1,000 most abundant TCRbeta clonotypes from the pooled draws were detected in every single 10 ml sample. A full plateau was not reached by TCRbeta rarefaction curves, suggesting under-sequencing or many low-abundance clonotypes. Immediate fractionation was required for EDTA tubes, so the use of EDTA tubes in multi-site collections was limited. When technical replicate libraries were compared, more than 85% of the top 10,000 TCRbeta clonotypes in one library also turned up in the other.

Library method: PCR. Sequencing instrument: Illumina MiSeq. Synthesis of cDNA relied on SMARTScribe reverse transcriptase together with a 5' template-switch oligo that added a universal priming site. Each cDNA molecule was tagged by a 12-nucleotide random unique molecular identifier (UMI) carried on the template-switch oligo. Chain-specific reverse primers targeted TCRbeta transcripts during reverse transcription. Uracil DNA glycosylase treatment removed residual template-switch adapters, and cDNA was purified with a Qiagen MinElute kit. The first PCR ran for approximately 23 cycles with KAPA HiFi HotStart ReadyMix and step-out primers, divided among four 50 microliter reactions. Before any further amplification, the products of the first-round PCR were gel-purified. Illumina Nextera adapters were attached in a second PCR of around 8 cycles, and the libraries were then purified and pooled. The UMI barcode for each TCRbeta molecule was captured by a 50-nucleotide 5' read. Regarding the original processing steps: The MIGEC toolkit was used to group reads by UMI into consensus reads. Final reads were produced by merging forward and reverse consensus reads with PEAR. A custom decontamination script removed identical UMI-sequence pairs shared across libraries, treating them as cross-sample contamination. MIGMAP, a wrapper around IgBLAST, was used for V(D)J assignment and CDR3 extraction. TCR clonotypes were defined by identical V gene, J gene and CDR3 amino acid sequence; CDR1 and CDR2 were not sequenced. In-frame beta chains were kept once TCRdb had trimmed the public reads at Q25 with fastp and called clones with MiXCR. Every distinct CDR3 protein forms one entry, paired with its most common genes and DNA. The V and J calls were determined by TCRdb, not by the authors. The sample data list approximately 1,600 distinct CDR3 sequences, and 50% to 70% of these were observed just once. The ten largest clonotypes hold roughly two fifths of the sample.

The chain uses TRBV20-1 and TRBJ2-3; TRBD2 agrees with 7 junctional bases. Sequencing was carried out using peripheral blood. The sequence was obtained from a human donor in good health. The CDR3 reads CSARDLRTRHTDTQYF. The nucleotide sequence is given as TGCAGTGCTAGAGATCTCCGGACTAGACACACAGATACGCAGTATTTT.